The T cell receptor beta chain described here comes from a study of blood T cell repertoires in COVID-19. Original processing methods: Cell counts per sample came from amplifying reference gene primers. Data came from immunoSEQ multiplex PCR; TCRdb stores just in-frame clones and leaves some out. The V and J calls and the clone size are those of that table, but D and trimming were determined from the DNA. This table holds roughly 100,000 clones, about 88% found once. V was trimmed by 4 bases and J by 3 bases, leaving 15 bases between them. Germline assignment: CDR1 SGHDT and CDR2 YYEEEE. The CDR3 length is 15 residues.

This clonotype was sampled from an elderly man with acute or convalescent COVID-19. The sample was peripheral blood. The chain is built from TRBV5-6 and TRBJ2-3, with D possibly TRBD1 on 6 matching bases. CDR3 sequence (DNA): TGTGCCAGCAGCCGGATAGACAGGTTGACAGATACGCAGTATTTT. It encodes CASSRIDRLTDTQYF.